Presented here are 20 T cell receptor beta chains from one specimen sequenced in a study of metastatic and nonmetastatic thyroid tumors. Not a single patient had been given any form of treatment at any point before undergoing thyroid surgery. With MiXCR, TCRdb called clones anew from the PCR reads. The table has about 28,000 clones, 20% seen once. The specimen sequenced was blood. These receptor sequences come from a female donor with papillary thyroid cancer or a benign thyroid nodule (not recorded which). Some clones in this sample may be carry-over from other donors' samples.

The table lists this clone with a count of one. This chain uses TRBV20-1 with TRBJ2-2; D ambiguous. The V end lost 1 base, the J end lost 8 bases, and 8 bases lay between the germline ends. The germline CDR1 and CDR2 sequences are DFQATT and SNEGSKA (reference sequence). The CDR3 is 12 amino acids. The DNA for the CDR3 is TGCAGTGCTAGAGGACCTGCGGGGGAGCTGTTTTTT. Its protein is CSARGPAGELFF.

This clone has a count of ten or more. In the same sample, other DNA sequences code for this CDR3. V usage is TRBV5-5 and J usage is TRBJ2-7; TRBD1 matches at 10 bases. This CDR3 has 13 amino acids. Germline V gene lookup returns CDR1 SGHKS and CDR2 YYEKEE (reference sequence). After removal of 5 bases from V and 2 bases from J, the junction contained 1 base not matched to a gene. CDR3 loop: CASRGQGPYEQYF. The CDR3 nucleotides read TGTGCCAGCAGGGGACAGGGGCCCTACGAGCAGTACTTC. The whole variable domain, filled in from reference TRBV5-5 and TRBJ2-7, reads DAGVTQSPTHLIKTRGQQVTLRCSPISGHKSVSWYQQVLGQGPQFIFQYYEKEERGRGNFPDRFSARQFPNYSSELNVNALLLGDSALYLCASRGQGPYEQYFGPGTRLTVT.

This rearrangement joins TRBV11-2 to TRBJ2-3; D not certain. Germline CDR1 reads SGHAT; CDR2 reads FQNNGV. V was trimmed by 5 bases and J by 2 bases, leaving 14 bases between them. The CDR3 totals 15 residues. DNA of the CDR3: TGTGCCAGCAGCCCATTTCGTCAGGTCACAGATACGCAGTATTTT. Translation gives CASSPFRQVTDTQYF.

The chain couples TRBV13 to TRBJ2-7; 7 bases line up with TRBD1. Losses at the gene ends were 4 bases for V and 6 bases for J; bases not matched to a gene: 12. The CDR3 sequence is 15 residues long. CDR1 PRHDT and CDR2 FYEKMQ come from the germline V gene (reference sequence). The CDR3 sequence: CASSSRQGPYTEQYF. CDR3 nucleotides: TGTGCCAGCAGCTCTCGACAGGGACCTTATACCGAGCAGTACTTC.

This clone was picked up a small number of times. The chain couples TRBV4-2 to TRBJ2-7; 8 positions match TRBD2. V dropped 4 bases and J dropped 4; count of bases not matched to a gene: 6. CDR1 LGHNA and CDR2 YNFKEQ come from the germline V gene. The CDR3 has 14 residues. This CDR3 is CASSLSGRGYEQYF. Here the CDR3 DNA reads TGTGCCAGCAGCCTGAGCGGGAGAGGATACGAGCAGTACTTC.

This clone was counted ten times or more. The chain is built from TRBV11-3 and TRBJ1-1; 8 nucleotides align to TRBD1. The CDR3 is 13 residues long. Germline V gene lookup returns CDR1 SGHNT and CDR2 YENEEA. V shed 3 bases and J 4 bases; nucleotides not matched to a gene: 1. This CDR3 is CASSLTGATEAFF. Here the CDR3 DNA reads TGTGCCAGCAGCTTGACAGGGGCCACTGAAGCTTTCTTT.

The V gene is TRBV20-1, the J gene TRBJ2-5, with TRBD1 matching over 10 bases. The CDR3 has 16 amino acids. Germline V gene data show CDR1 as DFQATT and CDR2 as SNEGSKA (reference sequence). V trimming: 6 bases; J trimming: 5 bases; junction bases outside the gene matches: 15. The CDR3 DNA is TGCAGTGCAAAAGAGGTGGGGACAGGGGTCGAGGAGACCCAGTACTTC. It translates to CSAKEVGTGVEETQYF.

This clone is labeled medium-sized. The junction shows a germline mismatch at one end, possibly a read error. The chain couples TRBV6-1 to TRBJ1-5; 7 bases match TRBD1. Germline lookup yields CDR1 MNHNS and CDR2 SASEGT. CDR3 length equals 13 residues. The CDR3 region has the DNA TGTGCCAGCAAAGGGGGCAGCTCCCAGCTCCAGCATTTT. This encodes CASKGGSSQLQHF.

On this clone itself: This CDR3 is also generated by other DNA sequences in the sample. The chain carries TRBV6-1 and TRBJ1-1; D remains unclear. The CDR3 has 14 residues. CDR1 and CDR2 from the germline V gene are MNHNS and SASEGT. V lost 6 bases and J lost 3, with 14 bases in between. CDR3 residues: CASRGERVDTEAFF. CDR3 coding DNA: TGTGCCAGCAGAGGAGAGCGTGTCGACACTGAAGCTTTCTTT.

CDR3 residues: CASSPRGTSGGGLRYNEQFF. In DNA, the CDR3 is TGTGCCAGCAGCCCCCGTGGGACTAGCGGGGGGGGGCTACGCTACAATGAGCAGTTCTTC. The V gene is TRBV21-1, the J gene TRBJ2-1; the table's D call of TRBD2 was not tested on the DNA. TRBV21-1 is noted as a pseudogene. The CDR3 loop spans 20 amino acids.

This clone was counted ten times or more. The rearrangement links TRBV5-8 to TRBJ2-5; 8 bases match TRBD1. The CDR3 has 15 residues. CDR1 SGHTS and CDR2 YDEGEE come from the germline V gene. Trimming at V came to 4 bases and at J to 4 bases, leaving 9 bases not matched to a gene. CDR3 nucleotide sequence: TGTGCCAGCAGCATTACAGGGGGATCCGGAGAGACCCAGTACTTC. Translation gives CASSITGGSGETQYF.

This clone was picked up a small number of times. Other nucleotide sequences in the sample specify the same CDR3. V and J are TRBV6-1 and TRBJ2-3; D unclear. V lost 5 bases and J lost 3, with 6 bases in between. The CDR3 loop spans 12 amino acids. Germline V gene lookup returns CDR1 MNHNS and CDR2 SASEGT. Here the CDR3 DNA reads TGTGCCAGCAGTCGTGGTACAGATACGCAGTATTTT. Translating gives CASSRGTDTQYF.

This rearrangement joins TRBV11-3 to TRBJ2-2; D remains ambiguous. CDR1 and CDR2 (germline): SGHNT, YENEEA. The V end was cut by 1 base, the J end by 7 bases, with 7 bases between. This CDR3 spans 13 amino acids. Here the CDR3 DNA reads TGTGCCAGCAGCTTAGGTGTCCGCGGGGAGCTGTTTTTT. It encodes CASSLGVRGELFF.

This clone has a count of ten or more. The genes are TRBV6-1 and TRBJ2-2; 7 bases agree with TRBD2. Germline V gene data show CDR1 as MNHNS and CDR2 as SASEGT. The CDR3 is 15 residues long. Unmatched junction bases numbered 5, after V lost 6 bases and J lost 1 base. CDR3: CASRGGLWNTGELFF. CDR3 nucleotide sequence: TGTGCCAGCAGGGGGGGACTATGGAACACCGGGGAGCTGTTTTTT.

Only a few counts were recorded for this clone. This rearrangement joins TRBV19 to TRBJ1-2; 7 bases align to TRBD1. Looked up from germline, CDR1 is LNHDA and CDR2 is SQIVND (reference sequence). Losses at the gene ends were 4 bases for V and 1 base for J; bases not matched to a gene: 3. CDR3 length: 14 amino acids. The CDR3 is CASSKGGHNYGYTF. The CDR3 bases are TGTGCCAGTAGTAAAGGGGGCCATAACTATGGCTACACCTTC.

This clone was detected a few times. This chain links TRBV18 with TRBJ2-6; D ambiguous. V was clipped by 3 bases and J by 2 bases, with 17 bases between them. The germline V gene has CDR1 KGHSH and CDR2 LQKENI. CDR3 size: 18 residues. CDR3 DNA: TGTGCCAGCTCACCGATACCCCAGGATTACGCTGGGGCCAACGTCCTGACTTTC. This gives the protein CASSPIPQDYAGANVLTF.

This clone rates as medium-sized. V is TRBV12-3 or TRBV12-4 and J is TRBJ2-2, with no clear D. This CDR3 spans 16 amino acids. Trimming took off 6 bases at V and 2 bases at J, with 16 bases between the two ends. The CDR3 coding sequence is TGTGCCAGCAGCATCCTGGTGAGATACAACACCGGGGAGCTGTTTTTT. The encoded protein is CASSILVRYNTGELFF.

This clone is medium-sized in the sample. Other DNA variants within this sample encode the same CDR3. Here the CDR3 reads CASRAGSSGANVLTF. For the CDR3, the DNA is TGTGCCAGCAGGGCAGGGTCTTCTGGGGCCAACGTCCTGACTTTC. The V gene is TRBV6-1, the J gene TRBJ2-6, with D perhaps matching TRBD1 (5 bases). Trimming removed 6 bases at V and 1 base at J, with 10 bases between. The CDR3 has 15 amino acids. Germline V gene sequence: CDR1 MNHNS, CDR2 SASEGT.

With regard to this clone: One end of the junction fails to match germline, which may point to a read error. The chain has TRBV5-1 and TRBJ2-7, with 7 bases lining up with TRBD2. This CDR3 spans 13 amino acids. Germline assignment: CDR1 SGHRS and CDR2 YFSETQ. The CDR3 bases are TGCGCCAGCAGCTTGGGACTAGCCTACGATCAGTACTTC. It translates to CASSLGLAYDQYF.

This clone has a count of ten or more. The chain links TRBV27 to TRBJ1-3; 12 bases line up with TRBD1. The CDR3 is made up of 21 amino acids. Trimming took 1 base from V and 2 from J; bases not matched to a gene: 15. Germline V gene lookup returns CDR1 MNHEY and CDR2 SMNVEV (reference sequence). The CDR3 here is CASSLFIGTGGARSPGNTIYF. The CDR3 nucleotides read TGTGCCAGCAGTTTATTTATAGGGACAGGGGGCGCAAGGAGCCCTGGAAACACCATATATTTT.